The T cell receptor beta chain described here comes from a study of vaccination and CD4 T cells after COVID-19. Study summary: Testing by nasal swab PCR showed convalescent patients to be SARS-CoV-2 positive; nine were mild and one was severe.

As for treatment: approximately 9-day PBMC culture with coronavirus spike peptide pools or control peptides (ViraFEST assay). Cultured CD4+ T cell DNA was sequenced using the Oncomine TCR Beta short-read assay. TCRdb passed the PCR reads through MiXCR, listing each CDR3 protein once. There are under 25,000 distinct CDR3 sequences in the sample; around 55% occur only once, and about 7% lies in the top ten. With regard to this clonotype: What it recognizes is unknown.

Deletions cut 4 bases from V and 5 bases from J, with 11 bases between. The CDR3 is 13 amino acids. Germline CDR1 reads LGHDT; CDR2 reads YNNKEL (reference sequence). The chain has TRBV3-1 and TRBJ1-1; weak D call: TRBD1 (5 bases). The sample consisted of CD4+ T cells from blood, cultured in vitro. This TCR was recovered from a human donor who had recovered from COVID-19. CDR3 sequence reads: CASSPGRRTEAFF. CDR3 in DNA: TGTGCCAGCAGCCCGGGACGGCGAACTGAAGCTTTCTTT.